The clone carrying this T cell receptor (beta chain) was seen only a few times. The sample belongs to a study of blood T cell repertoires in COVID-19. Study context: The cDNA or gDNA used as material had been derived from T cells, B-cell-depleted T cells, or PBMCs.

Clinical history reported by participants formed the basis on which cohorts were assigned. Recovered participants had two consecutive negative NP/OP PCR tests, healthcare professional clearance, or symptom resolution. The germline CDR1 and CDR2 sequences are SGHDT and YYEEEE. The length of the CDR3 is 15 residues. V lost 2 bases, J lost 1 base, and 11 bases lay in between. The table came from immunoSEQ multiplex PCR; TCRdb's copy has only in-frame clones and leaves some out. The data show fewer than 200,000 clones, around four fifths seen once. Sample: PBMCs or T cells enriched from blood (not recorded which). The chain couples TRBV5-6 to TRBJ2-3, with D possibly being TRBD1 (6 bases). The sequence was collected from a woman in her 50s who had recovered from COVID-19. This CDR3 is CASSLARTGTDTQYF. CDR3 DNA: TGTGCCAGCAGCTTAGCCCGGACAGGCACAGATACGCAGTATTTT.